A single sample is the source of the 4 T cell receptor beta chains below, sequenced in a study of shared clonotypes between healthy human individuals. Only in-frame clones appear in the TCRdb table, and some are missing; sequencing was by immunoSEQ multiplex PCR. The sample comprises some 800,000 clones, around 93% of which are singletons, and around 24% rests with the top ten. Naive CD8 cells lacked CD45RO, underwent positive selection for CCR7 and left out terminally differentiated effector memory CD45RA+ cells. Sequenced input: naive CD8+ T cells sorted from blood. Receptors were obtained from a man younger than 45 in good health.

V usage is TRBV27 and J usage is TRBJ2-7; the match to TRBD2 covers 7 bases. Looked up from germline, CDR1 is MNHEY and CDR2 is SMNVEV (reference sequence). This CDR3 region has 14 residues. The trim removed 6 bases at V and 6 bases at J, leaving 11 bases unmatched. CDR3 in DNA: TGTGCCAGCAGCCCCCAGGGAGGGCTCCGCGAGCAGTACTTC. This gives the protein CASSPQGGLREQYF.

The chain is built from TRBV28 and TRBJ2-7; TRBD1 matches 7 bases. V was clipped by 5 bases and J by 0 bases; unmatched bases: 13. This CDR3 is 17 amino acids long. Germline V CDR1 and CDR2: MDHEN, SYDVKM. CDR3 protein: CASSGEMGTVFSYEQYF. CDR3 coding DNA: TGTGCCAGCAGTGGCGAGATGGGGACAGTGTTCTCCTACGAGCAGTACTTC.

The chain combines TRBV28 with TRBJ2-7, with 9 bases matching TRBD2. With V trimmed by 6 bases and J by 5 bases, 14 bases remained unmatched. CDR1 is MDHEN and CDR2 is SYDVKM in the germline V gene. The CDR3 extends over 16 amino acids. The CDR3 loop reads CASSLGTSGRSNEQYF. The CDR3 DNA reads as TGTGCCAGCAGCCTCGGGACAAGCGGGAGGAGCAACGAGCAGTACTTC.

The chain links TRBV6-5 to TRBJ2-3, with TRBD2 matching 7 bases. The V gene's germline CDR1 is MNHEY and CDR2 SVGAGI. The CDR3 length is 14 residues. The V segment lost 2 bases and the J segment 2 bases; nucleotides outside the gene matches: 1. The CDR3 region has the DNA TGTGCCAGCAGTTACGGGACTACCACAGATACGCAGTATTTT. Amino acids: CASSYGTTTDTQYF.